One and the same sample provided the 30 T cell receptor beta chains below, sequenced in a study of blood T cell repertoires in COVID-19. Method: immunoSEQ multiplex PCR; TCRdb's copy keeps in-frame clones and lacks some. The repertoire includes about 97,000 clones, about 86% of them detected once, and 15% sits in the top ten. The sample taken for sequencing was peripheral blood. The receptors here all came from a human donor in a cohort sampled during active COVID-19.

This clone was observed once. The rearrangement joins TRBV25-1 to TRBJ1-6; 9 nucleotides align to TRBD1. Germline assignment: CDR1 MGHDK and CDR2 SYGVNS. Trimming removed 2 bases from V and 10 bases from J; junction bases left unmatched: 6. The CDR3 length is 15 residues. CDR3 DNA: TGTGCCAGCAGTGAAGGACAGGGGATTAACTCACCCCTCCACTTT. Protein: CASSEGQGINSPLHF.

The chain has TRBV6-2 or TRBV6-3 and TRBJ2-1, with TRBD2 identical over 12 bases. Germline V gene data show CDR1 as MNHEY and CDR2 as SVGEGT. There are 15 residues in the CDR3. The V and J ends lost 6 bases and 4 bases, in that order; junction bases with no gene match: 4. CDR3 sequence reads: CASSDLAGGYNEQFF. The DNA of the CDR3 is TGTGCCAGCAGCGATCTAGCGGGAGGGTACAATGAGCAGTTCTTC.

This chain uses TRBV9 with TRBJ2-1, with TRBD2 matching 7 bases. Unmatched junction bases numbered 5, after V lost 2 bases and J lost 9 bases. Germline CDR1 reads SGDLS; CDR2 reads YYNGEE. This CDR3 region has 13 residues. The CDR3 reads CASSVGGRSEQFF. The CDR3 region has the DNA TGTGCCAGCAGCGTTGGCGGGAGAAGTGAGCAGTTCTTC.

The chain has TRBV30 and TRBJ2-3; D perhaps matches TRBD1 (6 bases). Germline assignment: CDR1 GTSNPN and CDR2 SVGIG (reference sequence). V was trimmed by 0 bases and J by 2 bases, leaving 12 bases between them. The CDR3 totals 15 residues. The CDR3 spells CAWSVGTLITDTQYF. The CDR3 region has the DNA TGTGCCTGGAGTGTTGGGACACTGATCACAGATACGCAGTATTTT.

The chain couples TRBV11-3 to TRBJ2-3; possibly TRBD1 for D (5 bases). The CDR3 length is 13 residues. Trimming took off 1 base at V and 3 bases at J, with 5 bases between the two ends. CDR1 and CDR2 from the germline V gene are SGHNT and YENEEA. CDR3 sequence reads: CASSLGQTDTQYF. The CDR3 bases are TGTGCCAGCAGCTTAGGACAGACAGATACGCAGTATTTT.

The CDR3 DNA is TGTGCCAGCCTGGACAGGGGTTACAATGAGCAGTTCTTC. Protein sequence: CASLDRGYNEQFF. The J gene is TRBJ2-1, the V gene TRBV19; 9 bases fit TRBD1. Trimming took 9 bases from V and 4 from J; bases not matched to a gene: 4. This CDR3 is 13 amino acids long. Germline loops: CDR1 LNHDA, CDR2 SQIVND (reference sequence). Filled out from reference TRBV19 and TRBJ2-1, the complete variable domain reads DGGITQSPKYLFRKEGQNVTLSCEQNLNHDAMYWYRQDPGQGLRLIYYSQIVNDFQKGDIAEGYSVSREKKESFPLTVTSAQKNPTAFYLCASLDRGYNEQFFGPGTRLTVL.

The rearrangement joins TRBV5-4 to TRBJ2-7, with 14 bases identical to TRBD2. Per germline, CDR1 SGHNT and CDR2 YYREEE (reference sequence). This CDR3 has 17 amino acids. The ends lost 5 bases at V and 4 bases at J; junction bases unmatched: 11. The CDR3 protein is CASRGTGLAGGRYEQYF. The DNA for the CDR3 is TGTGCCAGCAGGGGGACCGGACTAGCGGGAGGAAGGTACGAGCAGTACTTC.

In this sample, this clone turned up once. The gene calls are TRBV5-4 and TRBJ2-2; TRBD1 might be the D (6 bases). This CDR3 has 13 amino acids. CDR1 SGHNT and CDR2 YYREEE come from the germline V gene (reference sequence). V was clipped by 4 bases and J by 5 bases, with 9 bases between them. CDR3 nucleotide sequence: TGTGCCAGCAGCCAAGGACAGACCGGGGAGCTGTTTTTT. As protein: CASSQGQTGELFF.

The V gene is TRBV7-9, the J gene TRBJ2-3; D is ambiguous. V lost 3 bases, J lost 4 bases, and 5 bases lay in between. The V gene's germline CDR1 is SEHNR and CDR2 FQNEAQ (reference sequence). The CDR3 has 12 amino acids. The CDR3 DNA is TGTGCCAGCAGCTTGGCAGCAGATACGCAGTATTTT. This translates into CASSLAADTQYF.

The V call is TRBV15, the J call TRBJ1-4, with 8 bases fitting TRBD1. J lost 8 bases, V lost 1 base, and 6 bases had no gene match. The germline V gene has CDR1 LNHNV and CDR2 YYDKDF (reference sequence). The CDR3 has 15 residues. The CDR3 sequence: CATSRAGTGGEKLFF. The CDR3 coding sequence is TGTGCCACCAGCAGAGCCGGGACAGGAGGGGAAAAACTGTTTTTT.

This clone appeared a few times. The gene calls are TRBV29-1 and TRBJ2-1; 7 bases map to TRBD1. The CDR3 extends over 15 amino acids. Germline CDR1 SQVTM, CDR2 ANQGSEA. Trimming took 5 bases from V and 3 from J; bases not matched to a gene: 10. The CDR3 DNA sequence: TGCAGCGTTATAACCACAGGGGCGGTCTACAATGAGCAGTTCTTC. Its protein product is CSVITTGAVYNEQFF.

The chain is built from TRBV2 and TRBJ2-3, with D possibly being TRBD2 (6 bases). CDR1 is SNHLY, CDR2 FYNNEI, per germline. The germline V and J ends were trimmed by 3 bases and 0 bases, with 10 bases remaining between them. The CDR3 has 15 residues. CDR3 sequence (DNA): TGTGCCAGCAGTGAGTTAGGGACTAGCACAGATACGCAGTATTTT. This gives the protein CASSELGTSTDTQYF.

The chain uses TRBV24-1 and TRBJ2-1; 10 bases are a match to TRBD2. Germline loops: CDR1 KGHDR, CDR2 SFDVKD. Losses at the gene ends were 2 bases for V and 4 bases for J; bases not matched to a gene: 4. CDR3 length: 16 residues. The CDR3 loop reads CATSDSGLAEYNEQFF. CDR3 nucleotide sequence: TGTGCCACCAGTGATTCCGGACTAGCGGAATACAATGAGCAGTTCTTC.

The V and J genes are TRBV9 and TRBJ1-1; 7 positions match TRBD1. This CDR3 spans 12 amino acids. V lost 3 bases, J lost 8 bases, and 4 bases stayed unmatched. The germline CDR1 and CDR2 sequences are SGDLS and YYNGEE. The CDR3 sequence: CASSANRGEAFF. The CDR3 DNA follows: TGTGCCAGCAGCGCCAACAGGGGAGAAGCTTTCTTT.

The chain employs TRBV18 and TRBJ1-4, with 7 bases aligning to TRBD1. Per the germline V gene, CDR1 is KGHSH and CDR2 is LQKENI. The CDR3 has 14 amino acids. Trimming took 1 base from V and 4 from J; bases not matched to a gene: 0. The CDR3 loop reads CASSPRQGNEKLFF. The CDR3 nucleotides read TGTGCCAGCTCACCACGACAGGGTAATGAAAAACTGTTTTTT.

The V call is TRBV28, the J call TRBJ1-2; TRBD1 matches at 8 bases. Trimming took 10 bases from V and 4 from J; bases not matched to a gene: 11. Germline V CDR1 and CDR2: MDHEN, SYDVKM. The CDR3 contains 14 residues. The CDR3 reads CATRSGGSGYGYTF. The CDR3, as DNA: TGTGCCACCCGATCAGGGGGCTCGGGCTATGGCTACACCTTC.

The rearrangement links TRBV4-3 to TRBJ2-2; D is unresolved. Trimming removed 1 base at V and 3 bases at J, with 12 bases between. The CDR3 is made up of 16 amino acids. CDR1 and CDR2 from the germline V gene are LGHNA and YSLEER. CDR3 nucleotide sequence: TGCGCCAGCAGCCAAGTTGTAGCTGGAGACACCGGGGAGCTGTTTTTT. Translated, it gives CASSQVVAGDTGELFF.

The rearrangement uses TRBV3-1 (or the pseudogene TRBV3-2) and TRBJ1-4; 8 bases fit TRBD1. J was trimmed by 8 bases and V by 4 bases; bases with no gene match: 9. The CDR3 contains 15 residues. Germline values: CDR1 LGHDT, CDR2 YNNKEL (reference sequence). The DNA for the CDR3 is TGTGCCAGCAGCCTCCCAGGACAGGGCAGCGAAAAACTGTTTTTT. Translation: CASSLPGQGSEKLFF.

This clone has a single count. The chain employs TRBV19 and TRBJ1-2; D remains ambiguous. The CDR3 is 12 residues long. CDR1 is LNHDA, CDR2 SQIVND, per germline (reference sequence). Trimming took 5 bases from V and 1 from J, leaving 5 bases between them. Written as DNA, the CDR3 is TGTGCCAGTAGTCCCAATAACTATGGCTACACCTTC. Translated: CASSPNNYGYTF.

CDR3: CASSIGTGGAGETQYF. CDR3 DNA sequence: TGCGCCAGCAGCATCGGGACAGGGGGCGCGGGGGAGACCCAGTACTTC. The chain recombines TRBV5-1 with TRBJ2-5; 12 bases agree with TRBD1. V trimming: 4 bases; J trimming: 5 bases; junction bases outside the gene matches: 9. Germline-derived CDR1 and CDR2 are SGHRS and YFSETQ. This CDR3 is built from 16 residues.

The V gene is TRBV4-3, the J gene TRBJ2-2; the match to TRBD2 covers 11 bases. Per the germline V gene, CDR1 is LGHNA and CDR2 is YSLEER. V was pared by 1 base and J by 2 bases, with 3 bases of the junction left unmatched. The CDR3 loop spans 17 amino acids. The CDR3 DNA follows: TGCGCCAGCAGCCAAGGGCTAGCGGGAGGTAACACCGGGGAGCTGTTTTTT. Protein sequence: CASSQGLAGGNTGELFF.

A single count supports this clone. The genes are TRBV7-9 and TRBJ2-2; D possibly corresponds to TRBD1 (5 bases). This CDR3 region has 18 residues. Between the trimmed V and J ends, which lost 6 bases and 0 bases, there was a span of 20 bases. Germline V gene data show CDR1 as SEHNR and CDR2 as FQNEAQ (reference sequence). The CDR3 protein is CASRPSAQVRTNTGELFF. As DNA, the CDR3 is TGTGCCAGCAGGCCTTCGGCACAGGTTCGGACGAACACCGGGGAGCTGTTTTTT.

The V gene is TRBV6-5, the J gene TRBJ1-4; 8 bases agree with TRBD1. CDR1 and CDR2 (germline): MNHEY, SVGAGI. This CDR3 contains 13 residues. J lost 8 bases, V lost 6 bases, and 5 bases had no gene match. Here the CDR3 reads CASSRQGREKLFF. The CDR3 coding sequence is TGTGCCAGCAGCCGACAGGGGAGGGAAAAACTGTTTTTT.

This chain uses TRBV6-2 or TRBV6-3 with TRBJ2-3; TRBD2 matches at 11 bases. This CDR3 has 20 amino acids. Germline CDR1 reads MNHEY; CDR2 reads SVGEGT. V gave up 4 bases and J gave up 2 bases; unmatched junction bases: 17. The CDR3 loop reads CASSFSGVRSGRATTDTQYF. CDR3 bases: TGTGCCAGCAGTTTCTCCGGGGTCCGTAGCGGGAGGGCAACCACAGATACGCAGTATTTT.

The gene calls are TRBV3-1 (or the pseudogene TRBV3-2) and TRBJ2-1; D is uncertain. Between the trimmed V and J ends, which lost 1 base and 6 bases, there was a span of 10 bases. Germline assignment: CDR1 LGHDT and CDR2 YNNKEL (reference sequence). The CDR3 consists of 14 residues. This chain's CDR3 is CASSQGRNGNEQFF. The CDR3 coding sequence is TGTGCCAGCAGCCAAGGGCGGAACGGCAATGAGCAGTTCTTC.

This clone has more than one count but fewer than ten. The chain uses TRBV30 and TRBJ1-2; D is ambiguous. CDR1 and CDR2 (germline): GTSNPN, SVGIG (reference sequence). The CDR3 covers 16 residues. V dropped 1 base and J dropped 0 bases, with 15 bases sitting between them. The CDR3 region has the DNA TGTGCCTGGAGTGATCTAGCGGTTCCTTCTAACTATGGCTACACCTTC. Translated: CAWSDLAVPSNYGYTF.

This rearrangement joins TRBV18 to TRBJ2-7; 11 nucleotides line up with TRBD1. Germline values: CDR1 KGHSH, CDR2 LQKENI. The CDR3 is made up of 15 amino acids. Trimming removed 3 bases from V and 3 bases from J; junction bases left unmatched: 4. CDR3 nucleotides: TGTGCCAGCTCACCGCGGGACAGGGGGTACTACGAGCAGTACTTC. Translating gives CASSPRDRGYYEQYF.

The chain joins TRBV3-1 (or the pseudogene TRBV3-2) to TRBJ1-3, with D unresolved. V was trimmed by 4 bases and J by 1 base, leaving 8 bases between them. The CDR3 length is 14 residues. Germline loops: CDR1 LGHDT, CDR2 YNNKEL (reference sequence). The DNA of the CDR3 is TGTGCCAGCAGCCGGAGGGAATCTGGAAACACCATATATTTT. Encoded protein: CASSRRESGNTIYF.

V and J are TRBV5-1 and TRBJ1-2; 8 bases fit TRBD1. CDR3 size: 13 residues. Germline CDR1 reads SGHRS; CDR2 reads YFSETQ. V lost 0 bases and J lost 6; bases outside the gene matches: 1. This CDR3 is CASSLGTGNGYTF. CDR3 sequence (DNA): TGCGCCAGCAGCTTGGGGACAGGGAATGGCTACACCTTC. The full variable domain, with the rest looked up from reference TRBV5-1 and TRBJ1-2, is KAGVTQTPRYLIKTRGQQVTLSCSPISGHRSVSWYQQTPGQGLQFLFEYFSETQRNKGNFPGRFSGRQFSNSRSEMNVSTLELGDSALYLCASSLGTGNGYTFGSGTRLTVV.

The table lists this clone with a few counts. The V and J genes are TRBV5-1 and TRBJ2-7; D is undetermined. Per the germline V gene, CDR1 is SGHRS and CDR2 is YFSETQ. V dropped 2 bases and J dropped 3 bases, with 12 bases sitting between them. The CDR3 is 14 amino acids. Here the CDR3 DNA reads TGCGCCAGCAGCTTCCACCCCACAAGCTACGAGCAGTACTTC. Translated: CASSFHPTSYEQYF.